This TCR beta chain was profiled in a study of CD8 T cells in ankylosing spondylitis. The CDR3 contains 14 residues. Trimming took 3 bases from V and 2 from J, leaving 12 bases between them. Germline assignment: CDR1 DFQATT and CDR2 SNEGSKA (reference sequence). TCR beta libraries were made by quantitative 5'-RACE with molecular barcodes. TCRdb re-called the 5' RACE reads with MiXCR, one entry per CDR3 protein. The sample comprises hundreds of thousands of distinct CDR3 sequences, about 30% of which are singletons, and 4% to 5.5% rests with the top ten. Findings and limits, study-wide: One TCR beta motif, made up of 7 or 8 highly homologous variants, appeared characteristic of ankylosing spondylitis blood.

This clonotype was seen only once. What it binds is unknown. This receptor was obtained from a male donor with ankylosing spondylitis or in good health (not recorded which). What was sequenced was blood, either unsorted or a sorted T cell fraction (not recorded which). The chain has TRBV20-1 and TRBJ2-3, with D perhaps TRBD1 or TRBD2 (5 bases each). The CDR3 DNA reads as TGCAGTGCTAGCGCCGTCGGGACCACAGATACGCAGTATTTT. It encodes CSASAVGTTDTQYF.